These T cell receptor beta chains were read from a single sample in a study of cytomegalovirus exposure and HLA in healthy donors. Measured with immunoSEQ multiplex PCR; TCRdb has only the in-frame clones, and not every one. Here the sample spans fewer than 150,000 clones, approximately 80% being singletons. The sequenced material came from PBMCs. The origin of the receptors is a male donor in good health and CMV-seronegative. Both conserved end residues are part of each CDR3. The order of the fields is clone size, CDR3 length, D gene, J gene, V gene, CDR3 DNA, CDR3 protein. The D gene is left open where the match is weak. Clone sizes are given selectively: once, few, many, or a class where the clone is expanded.

>.|11|.|TRBJ2-1|TRBV7-9
TGTGCCAGCAGCTCGGACAGTGAGCAGTTCTTC
CASSSDSEQFF
>.|15|.|TRBJ1-4|TRBV13
TGTGCCAGCAGTCGCGGGGCAGGGTTAAATGAAAAACTGTTTTTT
CASSRGAGLNEKLFF
>.|12|.|TRBJ2-1|TRBV2
TGTGCCACTCAGCAGGGTCACAATGAGCAGTTCTTC
CATQQGHNEQFF
>.|11|.|TRBJ2-7|TRBV7-8
TGTGCCAGCAGCTTATATCGCGAGCTTACTTTC
CASSLYRELTF
>few|16|TRBD1|TRBJ2-7|TRBV4-3
TGCGCCAGCAGCCAAAGCCCCCTAACAGGGGCGAACGAGCAGTACTTC
CASSQSPLTGANEQYF
>.|12|.|TRBJ2-5|TRBV5-1
TGCGCCAGCAGCTTGCGGCAAGAGACCCAGTACTTC
CASSLRQETQYF
>.|15|TRBD1|TRBJ1-2|TRBV28
TGTGCCAGCAGTACATTCACAGGGGGGAACTATGGCTACACCTTC
CASSTFTGGNYGYTF
>.|12|.|TRBJ1-2|TRBV7-8
TGTGCCAGCAGCCGAGGGGGCTATGGCTACACCTTC
CASSRGGYGYTF
>.|16|.|TRBJ1-6|TRBV19
TGTGCCACCAAACAACAGGTCAGCTCCTATAATTCACCCCTCCACTTT
CATKQQVSSYNSPLHF
>.|16|TRBD2|TRBJ2-2|TRBV4-1
TGCGCCAGCAGCCAAGATCAAGCGGGGGGCACCGGGGAGCTGTTTTTT
CASSQDQAGGTGELFF
>few|14|TRBD1|TRBJ1-6|TRBV6-1
TGTGCCAGCAGACCACAGGGGGCGCATTCACCCCTCCACTTT
CASRPQGAHSPLHF
>.|16|TRBD1|TRBJ1-5|TRBV28
TGTGCCAGCAGTCCCCGGACAGGGAGAAGCAATCAGCCCCAGCATTTT
CASSPRTGRSNQPQHF
>once|15|TRBD1|TRBJ2-2|TRBV4-2
TGTGCCAGCAGCCTCGGGACAGGGAACACCGGGGAGCTGTTTTTT
CASSLGTGNTGELFF
>few|17|TRBD2|TRBJ2-3|TRBV7-8
TGTGCCAGCAGCTCGGCACTAGCGGGGGGCCGGCGGGATACGCAGTATTTT
CASSSALAGGRRDTQYF
>.|14|TRBD1|TRBJ2-7|TRBV27
TGTGCCAGCACCTTCGGACAGGGTAACTACGAGCAGTACTTC
CASTFGQGNYEQYF
>.|14|.|TRBJ1-1|TRBV9
TGTGCCAGCAGCTTCCGGACAGCCCCGCGTGAGGCTTTCTTT
CASSFRTAPREAFF
>.|10|.|TRBJ2-7|TRBV27
TGTGCCAGCAGCCGCTACGAGCAGTACTTC
CASSRYEQYF
>.|13|.|TRBJ1-4|TRBV29-1
TGCAGCGCTAACAGGGCTACGGACGAAAAACTGTTTTTT
CSANRATDEKLFF
>.|13|.|TRBJ2-2|TRBV7-6
TGTGCCAGCAGCTTAGGCGCCACCGGGGAGCTGTTTTTT
CASSLGATGELFF
>.|15|TRBD1|TRBJ1-6|TRBV25-1
TGTGCCAGCAGTGAAGCGACAGGGCAGAATTCACCCCTCCACTTT
CASSEATGQNSPLHF
>once|17|TRBD1|TRBJ2-6|TRBV2
TGTGCCAGCAGTCCCGAGGGGGCTAGCAATGGGGCCAACGTCCTGACTTTC
CASSPEGASNGANVLTF
>.|14|.|TRBJ1-4|TRBV9
TGTGCCAGCAACGGGGGGGCCACTAATGAAAAACTGTTTTTT
CASNGGATNEKLFF
>once|14|TRBD1|TRBJ2-7|TRBV5-4
TGTGCCAGCAGCTCCCCGGGACAGACCTACGAGCAGTACTTC
CASSSPGQTYEQYF
>.|15|TRBD1|TRBJ2-5|TRBV5-4
TGTGCCAGCAGAGACTCCATCAGGGGGCAGGAGACCCAGTACTTC
CASRDSIRGQETQYF
>.|13|.|TRBJ1-1|TRBV27
TGTGCCAGCAGTTTAGAACCCAGGCTTGAAGCTTTCTTT
CASSLEPRLEAFF
>once|13|.|TRBJ1-2|TRBV12-2
TGTGCAAGGGGCACGGGACAGGACTATGGCTACACCTTC
CARGTGQDYGYTF
>.|15|TRBD1|TRBJ2-7|TRBV6-5
TGTGCCAGCAGTTATATTCGGCAGGGGGCCAACGAGCAGTACTTC
CASSYIRQGANEQYF
>once|14|.|TRBJ2-7|TRBV6-6
TGTGCCAGCAGTCACGACAGCTCATCCTACGAGCAGTACTTC
CASSHDSSSYEQYF
>.|17|.|TRBJ1-5|TRBV5-6
TGTGCCAGCAGCCCCCGCCTTGGACAGCCTAGCAATCAGCCCCAGCATTTT
CASSPRLGQPSNQPQHF
>.|16|.|TRBJ1-5|TRBV19
TGTGCCAGTCAAGAGGTCCGGGGGGGTAGAGGTCAGCCCCAGCATTTT
CASQEVRGGRGQPQHF
>.|14|.|TRBJ1-5|TRBV28
TGTGCCAGCAGTCCCCCCCAGGGCCATCAGCCCCAGCATTTT
CASSPPQGHQPQHF
>.|17|.|TRBJ2-7|TRBV30
TGTGCCTGGAGTGTACCATGGGGACACCCTTTAGTATACGAGCAGTACTTC
CAWSVPWGHPLVYEQYF
>.|14|.|TRBJ1-4|TRBV6-1
TGTGCCAGCAGTGAAGACAGGATTAATGAAAAACTGTTTTTT
CASSEDRINEKLFF
>.|13|.|TRBJ1-5|TRBV27
TGTGCCAGCAGCGTGACAGGCAGTCAGCCCCAGCATTTT
CASSVTGSQPQHF
>.|13|.|TRBJ1-6|TRBV19
TGTGCCAGCAGACTCAACGAAAATTCACCCCTCCACTTT
CASRLNENSPLHF
>once|14|.|TRBJ1-1|TRBV29-1
TGCAGCGTTGTGATCGCGGGGGAGGGCACTGAAGCTTTCTTT
CSVVIAGEGTEAFF
>.|14|.|TRBJ2-7|TRBV5-8
TGTGCCAGCACCCGAGCCAAAAGCTCCTACGAGCAGTACTTC
CASTRAKSSYEQYF
>.|16|TRBD2|TRBJ2-3|TRBV29-1
TGCAGCGTTGGCCGTGGGAGCGGGGGACCAGGAGATACGCAGTATTTT
CSVGRGSGGPGDTQYF
>few|17|TRBD1|TRBJ1-3|TRBV28
TGTGCCAGCAGTTTATCGGCCGGACAGGGCTCTGGAAACACCATATATTTT
CASSLSAGQGSGNTIYF
>.|13|TRBD1|TRBJ1-1|TRBV19
TGTGCCAGTAAAGGGGGCCAGTACACTGAAGCTTTCTTT
CASKGGQYTEAFF